This T cell receptor (beta chain) comes out of a study of T-cell reconstitution after alpha-beta-depleted transplantation in children. Study-wide findings and caveats: A year post-transplant, T-cell counts and diversity derived mostly from newly produced T cells. Surviving thymic progenitors and recipient T cells were the source of high TCRbeta diversity at day 60 in some patients. About two months after transplant, alpha-beta T cells reportedly came from several hundred expanded graft clones.

V shed 1 base and J 12 bases; nucleotides not matched to a gene: 12. Germline lookup yields CDR1 SGHTA and CDR2 FQGNSA. The CDR3 is made up of 15 amino acids. Notes on this clonotype: Its antigen remains unidentified.

Molecular barcoding with unique molecular identifiers was used for the TCRbeta library. Each CDR3 protein gets one entry after TCRdb re-called the PCR reads with MiXCR. The sample records about 980,000 distinct CDR3 sequences, 25% to 30% being singletons. V and J are TRBV7-2 and TRBJ2-1, with 7 bases identical to TRBD1. The receptor's source is a boy younger than two who had a stem cell transplant for SCID, so the T cells may come from the graft donor. The sample consisted of PBMCs, mostly from graft donor cells, taken 360 days after TCRalphabeta/CD19-depleted stem cell transplant. The CDR3 nucleotides are TGTGCCAGCAGCTTAGAGGGACAGCTCCTGTCGCGGCAGTTCTTC. Translating it yields CASSLEGQLLSRQFF. The full variable domain, rest sourced from reference TRBV7-2 and TRBJ2-1, is GAGVSQSPSNKVTEKGKDVELRCDPISGHTALYWYRQSLGQGLEFLIYFQGNSAPDKSGLPSDRFSAERTGGSVSTLTIQRTQQEDSAVYLCASSLEGQLLSRQFFGPGTRLTVL.